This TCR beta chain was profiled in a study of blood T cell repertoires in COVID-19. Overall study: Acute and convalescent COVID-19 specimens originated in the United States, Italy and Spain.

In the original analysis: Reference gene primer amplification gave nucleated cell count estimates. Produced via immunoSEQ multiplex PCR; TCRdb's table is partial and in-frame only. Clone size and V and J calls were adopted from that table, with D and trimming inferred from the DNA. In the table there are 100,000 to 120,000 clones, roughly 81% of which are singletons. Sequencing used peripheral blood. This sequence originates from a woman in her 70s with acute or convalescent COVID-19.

CDR3 coding DNA: TGCGCCAGCAGCCTGCAGGCCCGGACAGGGGACACTGAAGCTTTCTTT. Translating gives CASSLQARTGDTEAFF. The chain joins TRBV4-3 to TRBJ1-1; 9 nucleotides match TRBD1. This CDR3 has 16 amino acids. The ends lost 4 bases at V and 3 bases at J; junction bases unmatched: 9. The germline V gene has CDR1 LGHNA and CDR2 YSLEER.